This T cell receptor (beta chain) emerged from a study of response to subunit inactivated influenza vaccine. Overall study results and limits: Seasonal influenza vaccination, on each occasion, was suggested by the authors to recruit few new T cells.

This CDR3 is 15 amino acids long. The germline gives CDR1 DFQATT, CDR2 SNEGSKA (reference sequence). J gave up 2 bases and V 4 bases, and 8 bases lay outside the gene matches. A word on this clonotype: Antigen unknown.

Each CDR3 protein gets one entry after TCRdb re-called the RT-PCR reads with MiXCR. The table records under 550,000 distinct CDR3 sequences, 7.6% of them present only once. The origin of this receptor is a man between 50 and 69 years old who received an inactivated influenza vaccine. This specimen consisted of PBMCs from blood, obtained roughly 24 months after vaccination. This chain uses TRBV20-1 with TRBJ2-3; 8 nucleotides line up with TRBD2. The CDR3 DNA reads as TGCAGTGCTACCAGGACTAGCAAGTTCACAGATACGCAGTATTTT. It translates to CSATRTSKFTDTQYF.